The 13 T cell receptor beta chains reported below all come from one sample, sequenced in a study of blood T cell repertoires in COVID-19. Sequencing used immunoSEQ multiplex PCR; TCRdb keeps in-frame clones, though not all of them. The table lists about 130,000 clones, nearly 70% of them singletons. What was sequenced was peripheral blood. These receptors were taken from a woman in her 70s with acute or convalescent COVID-19.

The V gene is TRBV18, the J gene TRBJ1-6, with D possibly matching TRBD1 (5 bases). CDR1 and CDR2 from the germline V gene are KGHSH and LQKENI. Between the trimmed V and J ends, which lost 3 bases and 7 bases, there was a span of 10 bases. The CDR3 is made up of 14 amino acids. DNA of the CDR3: TGTGCCAGCTCACCGGCAGGGCCCAATTCACCCCTCCACTTT. Translated: CASSPAGPNSPLHF.

The chain links TRBV27 to TRBJ2-1; 16 bases are shared with TRBD2. The CDR3 length is 16 residues. Germline assignment: CDR1 MNHEY and CDR2 SMNVEV (reference sequence). Germline trimming cut 6 bases from V and 9 bases from J; bases unmatched to any gene: 8. DNA for the CDR3: TGTGCCAGCAGGGCACCCGGGACTAGCGGGAGGGGTGAGCAGTTCTTC. Amino acid sequence: CASRAPGTSGRGEQFF.

This rearrangement joins TRBV28 to TRBJ2-7; TRBD1 matches 7 bases. Unmatched junction bases numbered 11, after V lost 5 bases and J lost 4 bases. The CDR3 length is 15 residues. Germline CDR1 is MDHEN and CDR2 is SYDVKM. CDR3 sequence reads: CASSAGTAHSYEQYF. Written as DNA, the CDR3 is TGTGCCAGCAGTGCCGGGACAGCACACTCTTACGAGCAGTACTTC.

The chain employs TRBV14 and TRBJ1-3, with unresolved D. CDR1 and CDR2 (germline): SGHDN, FVKESK. The CDR3 runs to 14 residues. The V gene lost 7 bases and the J gene lost 2 bases, with 12 bases spanning the gap. The CDR3 DNA follows: TGTGCCAGCACCTTGGAGGGAGCTGGAAACACCATATATTTT. This translates into CASTLEGAGNTIYF. Using reference TRBV14 and TRBJ1-3 for the parts outside the CDR3, the full variable domain is EAGVTQFPSHSVIEKGQTVTLRCDPISGHDNLYWYRRVMGKEIKFLLHFVKESKQDESGMPNNRFLAERTGGTYSTLKVQPAELEDSGVYFCASTLEGAGNTIYFGEGSWLTVV.

The chain carries TRBV28 and TRBJ1-1; maybe TRBD1 (5 bases). The CDR3 runs 14 residues. V lost 3 bases and J lost 7, with 15 bases in between. CDR1 is MDHEN and CDR2 is SYDVKM in the germline V gene. The CDR3 spells CASSLGQGRDEAFF. Here the CDR3 DNA reads TGTGCCAGCAGTTTGGGGCAGGGCCGAGATGAAGCTTTCTTT.

The sample holds a few counts of this clone. The V and J genes are TRBV2 and TRBJ1-2, with 7 bases identical to TRBD1. Germline CDR1 is SNHLY and CDR2 is FYNNEI. The CDR3 is made up of 16 amino acids. After removal of 6 bases from V and 4 bases from J, the junction contained 14 bases not matched to a gene. CDR3 loop: CASRLNRDRLIYGYTF. The CDR3 region has the DNA TGTGCCAGCAGGCTTAACCGGGACAGACTGATCTATGGCTACACCTTC.

This clone was seen only once. The chain employs TRBV27 and TRBJ1-6, with D perhaps matching TRBD1 (6 bases). Deletions cut 0 bases from V and 8 bases from J, with 20 bases between. This CDR3 has 18 residues. Per germline, CDR1 MNHEY and CDR2 SMNVEV (reference sequence). CDR3 sequence (DNA): TGTGCCAGCAGTTTATCCCACATAGCAGGGGATAGTTATTCACCCCTCCACTTT. Amino acid sequence: CASSLSHIAGDSYSPLHF.

Written as DNA, the CDR3 is TGTGCCAGCGAACCCCTCTTGGGACATCACTTAACGGCAGATACGCAGTATTTT. Protein: CASEPLLGHHLTADTQYF. This chain links TRBV18 with TRBJ2-3; tentative D call: TRBD1 (6 bases). The V and J ends lost 8 bases and 4 bases respectively, with 28 bases between them. This CDR3 is 18 amino acids long. The germline V gene has CDR1 KGHSH and CDR2 LQKENI.

This chain links TRBV19 with TRBJ1-5; a weak D match, TRBD1 (5 bases). With 3 bases removed from V and 2 bases from J, the gap between germline ends came to 17 bases. CDR1 is LNHDA and CDR2 is SQIVND in the germline V gene (reference sequence). The CDR3 totals 17 residues. CDR3 amino acids: CASSISARVVRNQPQHF. The CDR3, as DNA: TGTGCCAGTAGTATTAGTGCCAGGGTAGTTCGCAATCAGCCCCAGCATTTT.

The chain recombines TRBV7-3 with TRBJ2-7; possible D gene TRBD2, 5 bases. The germline gives CDR1 SGHTA, CDR2 FQGTGA. The V end lost 3 bases, the J end lost 6 bases, and 12 bases lay between the germline ends. The CDR3 loop spans 13 amino acids. In nucleotides, the CDR3 is TGTGCCAGCAGCTTCACAGTTGCGGGCGAGCAGTACTTC. It is translated as CASSFTVAGEQYF. Based on the CDR3 plus reference TRBV7-3 and TRBJ2-7, the full variable domain is GAGVSQTPSNKVTEKGKYVELRCDPISGHTALYWYRQSLGQGPEFLIYFQGTGAADDSGLPNDRFFAVRPEGSVSTLKIQRTERGDSAVYLCASSFTVAGEQYFGPGTRLTVT.

The chain couples TRBV28 to TRBJ1-5; unclear D gene. V was clipped by 7 bases and J by 3 bases, with 10 bases between them. From germline, CDR1 is MDHEN and CDR2 SYDVKM. CDR3 length: 13 residues. CDR3 bases: TGTGCCAGCACCCTACGACTCAATCAGCCCCAGCATTTT. Protein: CASTLRLNQPQHF.

The chain employs TRBV28 and TRBJ1-2; 10 positions match TRBD1. This CDR3 has 13 residues. The V and J ends lost 6 bases and 6 bases, in that order; junction bases with no gene match: 4. The germline CDR1 and CDR2 sequences are MDHEN and SYDVKM. The CDR3 nucleotides read TGTGCCAGCAGCTGGGGACAGGGGAATGGCTACACCTTC. It yields the protein CASSWGQGNGYTF.

The chain recombines TRBV3-1 (or the pseudogene TRBV3-2) with TRBJ1-3; 8 bases align to TRBD1. J was trimmed by 2 bases and V by 3 bases; bases with no gene match: 3. The CDR3 has 15 amino acids. Germline CDR1 LGHDT, CDR2 YNNKEL (reference sequence). CDR3 coding DNA: TGTGCCAGCAGCCAGGCACAGGGGGCTGGAAACACCATATATTTT. Translated, it gives CASSQAQGAGNTIYF.